Described below is a single T cell receptor beta chain sequence and its context. Its antigen remains unidentified. No base quality information exists; no much larger clone differs at one position. V lost 2 bases and J lost 7 bases, and the count of bases not matched to a germline gene is 8. The germline V gene encodes CDR1 LNHDA and CDR2 SQIVND (reference sequence). From the cysteine through the phenylalanine, the CDR3 covers 16 amino acids. Of the read, only the CDR3 DNA is kept; its 48 bases are in frame from base 1. Each collaborating institution followed its own protocols to collect whole blood in K2EDTA tubes. For TCRbeta analysis, collaborators shipped samples as frozen whole blood, isolated PBMCs, or DNA extracted from either of those sample types. These data originate in a study of blood T cell repertoires in COVID-19 (dated by TCRdb to the early 2020s). Regarding the complete study: Samples covering the acute and convalescent phases of COVID-19 were provided by collaborators in the United States, Italy and Spain. The repertoires were released in a freely available public database meant as a resource for research on the immune response to SARS-CoV-2. The sample metadata nearly always contained a de-identified subject ID, COVID-19 status, age in years and sex. The samples were drawn from the first 160 participants of the ongoing ImmuneRACE study and from 1,254 subjects provided by 6 global collaborators. Where available, HLA class I and class II types were obtained from metadata supplied by the sample provider rather than from assay-based typing. Deeply sampled blood TCRbeta repertoires from subjects exposed to, actively infected with, or recovered from COVID-19 were included in the dataset. The prospective study material was composed of cDNA or gDNA derived from T cells, B-cell-depleted T cells, or PBMCs. What the work shows at the level of the full study, not this receptor alone: How much clinical and demographic metadata was included differed by source and by participant, and the metadata was provided uncurated.

The immunoSEQ Assay, a bias-controlled multiplex PCR, was used to amplify TCRbeta CDR3 regions from genomic DNA. The original pipeline was this. The number of nucleated cells in each sample was estimated from the amplification of reference gene primers within the assay. To quantify the absolute abundance of each unique TCRbeta CDR3 rearrangement, sequence reads were collapsed and filtered. For each sample, productive Simpson clonality was calculated by taking the square root of Simpson's diversity index across productive rearrangements. Sourced from immuneACCESS, this table was stored by TCRdb with only in-frame sequences that have V and J called. A share of the clones is absent; for the studies checked, an unresolved V gene accounts for under half, and the remainder has no known explanation. For V, J and clone size, that table is used; D and trimming come from the DNA. For this sample the table gives about 99,000 clones, of which 85% to 90% were detected only once. The ten largest make up around 3.2% of the sample.

The receptor's source is a human donor in a cohort sampled during active COVID-19. The chain couples TRBV19 to TRBJ2-1, with TRBD2 identical over 10 junction bases. Material: peripheral blood. The DNA sequence is given as TGTGCCAGTAGTATACTTATCCTAGCGGGAGAGAATGAGCAGTTCTTC. This encodes CASSILILAGENEQFF.